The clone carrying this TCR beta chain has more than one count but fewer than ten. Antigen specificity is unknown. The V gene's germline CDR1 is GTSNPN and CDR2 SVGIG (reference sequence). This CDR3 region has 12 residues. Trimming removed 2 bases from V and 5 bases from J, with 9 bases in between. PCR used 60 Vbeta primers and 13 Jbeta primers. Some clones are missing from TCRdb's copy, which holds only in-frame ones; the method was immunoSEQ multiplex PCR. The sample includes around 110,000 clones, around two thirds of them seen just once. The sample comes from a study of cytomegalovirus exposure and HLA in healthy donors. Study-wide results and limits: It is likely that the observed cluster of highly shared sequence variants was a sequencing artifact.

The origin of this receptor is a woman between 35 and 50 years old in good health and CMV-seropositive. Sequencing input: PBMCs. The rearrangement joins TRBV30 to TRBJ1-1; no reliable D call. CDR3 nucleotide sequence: TGTGCCTGGAGTCTTCAGGTGACTGAAGCTTTCTTT. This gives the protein CAWSLQVTEAFF.